This T cell receptor (beta chain) stems from a study of T-cell reconstitution after alpha-beta-depleted transplantation in children. This clonotype showed up just a few times. Unique molecular identifiers were incorporated when the TCRbeta library was constructed. TCRdb re-called the PCR reads through MiXCR, storing one row per CDR3 protein. The sample lists about 610,000 distinct CDR3 sequences, about 10% occurring once. This CDR3 region has 12 residues. Trimming cost V 8 bases and J 5 bases, with 12 bases left between them. Specimen: PBMCs from the stem cell graft donor, collected from the stem cell graft. V is TRBV12-3 or TRBV12-4 and J is TRBJ2-5; D is perhaps TRBD1 (6 bases). This sequence was found in a human donor who donated a stem cell graft to a child with acute myeloid leukemia. CDR3 DNA: TGTGCCAGCGGGGGCGCGCGGGAGACCCAGTACTTC. Protein product: CASGGARETQYF.